This T cell receptor beta chain was documented in a study of OX40 agonist ivuxolimab in advanced cancers. Study context: Eligibility rules accepted prior anti-PD-1, anti-PD-L1 or anti-CTLA-4 therapy, and around 38% had some.

Study-level results: Partly responding patients at 0.1-3.0 mg/kg showed some of the smallest clonal expansion.

The germline CDR1 and CDR2 sequences are MNHNS and SASEGT. This CDR3 has 15 amino acids. The junction had 15 bases not matched to a gene; V was cut back by 8 bases and J by 7 bases. Some clones are missing from TCRdb's copy, which holds only in-frame ones; the method was immunoSEQ multiplex PCR. The sample carries approximately 66,000 clones, approximately 88% recorded once. Details on this clone: The target antigen is unknown.

The investigators sampled blood at baseline, at cycle 4 day 1, and at cycle 7 day 1. The input for sequencing was CD4+ or CD8+ T cells sorted from blood, taken in a trial of the OX40 agonist ivuxolimab. The V gene is TRBV6-1, the J gene TRBJ1-2, with 8 bases matching TRBD1. The sequence was obtained from an adult with an advanced solid tumor such as melanoma, head and neck, liver or kidney cancer. The DNA for the CDR3 is TGTGCCAGCCGCCCGGACCCAGGGGGCGGAGGTGGCTACACCTTC. Protein product: CASRPDPGGGGGYTF.